Sequencing of this TCR beta chain was carried out in a study of cytomegalovirus exposure and HLA in healthy donors (dated by TCRdb to about 2017). Study-level background: An earlier analysis of approximately 640 of the donors reported roughly 300 Gb of sequence data and roughly 100 million unique TCR beta sequences from about 179 million T cells. An early release that covered about 600 HLA-typed donors contained approximately 300 gigabases of sequencing data and about 84 million unique TCR sequences. Of the 300 to 450 genotyped donors, about 80% fell in the genetic ancestry cluster associated with self-reported Caucasian donors. The study was designed to test whether signatures of past pathogen exposure could be identified by cataloging public T cell receptors. Using immunosequencing, the study profiled T cell repertoires from about 650 subjects and related those repertoires to cytomegalovirus serostatus. Along with the approximately 700-subject first cohort, a separate validation cohort of around 120 different subjects was used. High-throughput TCR immunosequencing, statistical association of individual TCRs with disease status, and machine learning were combined to predict cytomegalovirus infection status. A later analysis re-analyzed previously published TCR beta repertoires from 660 or so donors and added high-resolution HLA genotyping to study TCR occurrence patterns. Rather than using new phenotypic data, the later analysis identified candidate immune exposures from TCR beta sequences and from how often those sequences occurred across donors. An earlier analysis of some 500 of the donors used high-throughput TCR beta sequencing to judge whether each TCR beta V gene segment behaved as functional or pseudogenic. Donor age, sex, ethnicity and CMV serostatus were compiled alongside the repertoire data. In a later genetic analysis, genome-wide SNP genotypes for about 65% of the 666 donors were used, and that subset was treated as a discovery cohort. All discovery cohort repertoires had been generated using a single sequencing platform. HLA typing covered class I and class II loci at four-digit resolution. The number of donors typed differed by locus, with about 629-630 for A, B, C, DRB1 and DQB1, roughly 520 for DQA1, 606 for DPA1, and 472 for DPB1. Several DR-DQ haplotypes were treated as single units for association and clustering because of strong linkage in the cohort. On average, 235,054 unique TCR beta nucleotide sequences were sequenced per donor among about 400 genotyped donors of the cohort, with around 19% of those sequences being non-productive. Results and caveats for the whole study, not just this receptor: In a later analysis, the rate of TCR association differed among HLA loci, with DRB1 alleles having the most associated TCRs and HLA-C alleles having the fewest. When HLA alleles, especially DR and DQ, strongly co-occurred, attributing TCR associations to individual alleles was difficult. Immune exposure information for the cohort was limited to CMV serostatus. The authors suggested that the approach could potentially be generalized to other disease states and immunological phenotypes. Some IMGT-functional V segments, including TRBV6-2 and TRBV6-3, could not be distinguished by the 87-base-pair reads and were therefore excluded. This cohort had only TCR beta chains sequenced, and the lack of alpha or paired-chain data limited which features could be detected. HLA typing was unavailable for some donors at each locus, so association tests used only the typed subset. According to a later genetic analysis, donors in an Asian-associated ancestry cluster had fewer N-insertions in productive TCRs than the approximately 700-donor mean. A total of around 150 TCR beta chains were listed by the study as associated with cytomegalovirus. Compared with equally common non-associated chains, HLA-associated TCR beta chains in a later analysis were more clonally expanded and had lower generation probabilities. An earlier analysis of approximately 600 of the donors showed that most TCR beta V segments appeared in productive rearrangements either about 87% or about 30% of the time, which broadly matched IMGT annotations. Specific HLA alleles were associated with about 17,000 TCR beta sequences at a false discovery rate of 0.05 in a later analysis. A few of the identified cytomegalovirus-associated TCR beta chains were confirmed in vitro to be specific for cytomegalovirus antigens. Presence/absence analyses assumed roughly uniform sequencing depth across donors, an assumption that may not hold. In a later genetic analysis, a missense DCLRE1C variant was associated with V-gene and J-gene trimming of TCR beta chains, and the association was replicated in an independent cohort. Because counts were too low, seventeen rarely observed V segments, including chromosome 9 orphons, were excluded from the earlier analysis of some 540 of the donors. A later analysis reported that several top co-occurrence clusters appeared linked to parvovirus B19, influenza, CMV and Epstein-Barr virus. The sequencing pipeline was judged likely to have produced a cluster of highly shared sequence variants as a technical artifact. Most TCR sequences were observed very rarely across donors, whereas some public TCRs were present in many individuals. Cytomegalovirus status was reported to be diagnosed by the classifier with high specificity and sensitivity in both the original and validation cohorts. A further reported finding was that TCR beta sequences accurately predicted the HLA-A and HLA-B alleles for most subjects in the first cohort. Most CMV-associated TCR beta chains appeared to be HLA-restricted in a later analysis, and the HLA associations seemed to be driven largely by CMV exposure. Linkage disequilibrium might explain the correlated functional status among segregating V segments, but an unknown experimental factor could not be ruled out.

V gives up 3 bases and J gives up 0 bases, and the segment between their germline ends measures 12 bases. Sequences SQVTM (CDR1) and ANQGSEA (CDR2) are obtained from the germline V gene. The CDR3 runs 14 amino acids, cysteine and phenylalanine included. Here the CDR3 DNA is all that survives: 42 bases in frame from base 1. Comments on this clone: Its specific antigen is unknown.

Library method: the immunoSEQ multiplex PCR assay. A mixture of 60 forward primers for TCR Vbeta segments and 13 reverse primers for TCR Jbeta segments was used in the multiplex PCR. The CDR3 region of rearranged TCR beta genes was amplified from genomic DNA with a multiplex PCR assay. The Illumina HiSeq System was used to sequence the amplified TCR beta libraries as 87-base-pair reads. The published analysis was carried out like this. Across the 700 or so repertoires, a later analysis counted about 81 million unique TCR beta chains, roughly 11 million of which were shared by at least two donors. Raw reads were error-corrected and collapsed into unique sequences with a nearest-neighbor algorithm that merged closely related sequences to remove PCR and sequencing errors. V, D and J gene segments were assigned by aligning CDR3 sequences to IMGT reference sequences. For a sequence to be retained, at least a six-nucleotide match to both a V gene segment and a J gene segment was required. Rearrangements were called productive when the CDR3 lacked stop codons and stayed in frame with V and J; all others were non-productive. Following IMGT convention, CDR3 was defined as the stretch from the second conserved V-encoded cysteine up to the conserved J-encoded phenylalanine. In an earlier analysis of 500 to 650 of the donors, sequences lacking an unambiguous match to a single V gene segment were excluded. An earlier analysis of several hundred of the donors classified V segments as functional when productive rearrangements were above 56.7% and as segregating when the standard deviation between donors was above 5%. To diagnose cytomegalovirus status from the catalog of TCR beta chain sequences, a statistical classification framework was built. V and J gene assignment, in a later analysis, came from comparing TCR nucleotide sequences with IMGT/GENE-DB human TR gene sequences. The TCRdist pipeline was used in a later analysis to assign CDR3 sequences and most-parsimonious VDJ recombination scenarios. In a later analysis, each TCR beta chain was defined by its CDR3 amino acid sequence together with its V-gene family, and reads without a unique V-gene family were excluded. A later analysis removed 592 highly shared, low-generation-probability nucleotide sequences to deal with suspected cross-contamination and a sequencing artifact. For each public chain, a later analysis derived a clonal expansion index from normalized ranks of inferred template counts within each repertoire. In a later analysis, generation probabilities were computed using a VDJ recombination model fitted to out-of-frame rearrangements, and the results were checked against IGoR. A later analysis scored TCR-TCR, TCR-HLA and TCR-CMV co-occurrence with hypergeometric tests, applying a repertoire-size bias correction to TCR pairs. A later analysis estimated false discovery rates by permuting HLA or CMV assignments 20 times. In a later analysis, co-occurring TCRs were grouped with DBSCAN, and TCRdist sequence similarity was added when clustering was performed within HLA-allele-positive subsets. Co-occurrence clustering excluded repertoires with fewer than 30,000 or more than 120,000 public chains, plus five with anomalous nucleotide sharing. TCRdb took over this immuneACCESS table, retaining in-frame rearrangements with V and J assigned. Such tables are incomplete; in checked studies, under half of the missing clones stem from an unresolved V gene, and the remainder is unexplained. V and J calls plus clone size are reproduced from that table; the DNA served to infer D and trimming. The sample's records list roughly 120,000 clones. The top ten hold approximately 1% of the sample.

The cohort was made up of about 670 healthy bone marrow donors. At the time of sampling, all cohort members were nominally healthy, though unrecorded immune exposures were likely present. The donor tested CMV seronegative, placing the donor among the roughly 340 seronegative members of the cohort. Every donor gave a peripheral blood sample, and the peripheral blood mononuclear cells from that sample were used for TCR beta sequencing. Genomic DNA was extracted from the blood cell samples with the Qiagen DNeasy Blood Extraction Kit. The V and J segments used are TRBV29-1 and TRBJ2-7; possibly the D gene is TRBD1, per 5 matching bases. This clonotype originated in a man between 18 and 35 years old in good health and CMV-seronegative. The material sequenced was PBMCs. CDR3 protein: CSVEKTDSSYEQYF. The DNA sequence is as follows: TGCAGCGTTGAGAAGACAGACAGCTCCTACGAGCAGTACTTC.